Below, 20 T cell receptor beta chains from the same sample are listed, as sequenced in a study of shared clonotypes between healthy human individuals (dated by TCRdb to the early 2020s). Library preparation was by the immunoSEQ multiplex PCR assay. The clones in this table, taken by TCRdb from immuneACCESS, are in-frame only. Not every clone is retained; where verified, under half of the shortfall comes from an unresolved V gene, and the cause of the rest is unknown. The sample table holds roughly 1,000,000 clones, of which around 78% were seen once. Of the sample, under 0.65% is held by the ten largest clones. Material for sequencing was memory CD4+ T cells from PBMCs. The cell subset or site label, as the study defines it: CD45RA-negative fraction. These receptors were obtained from a man younger than 35 in good health. Some clones in this sample may be carry-over from other donors' samples.

The chain couples TRBV18 to TRBJ2-5; the match to TRBD2 covers 11 bases. This CDR3 is 17 amino acids long. J lost 3 bases, V lost 4 bases, and 10 bases had no gene match. CDR1 is KGHSH and CDR2 is LQKENI in the germline V gene. CDR3 bases: TGTGCCAGCTCACTGGGGAGGCTAGCGGGAGGAGAAGAGACCCAGTACTTC. Protein: CASSLGRLAGGEETQYF.

The chain recombines TRBV5-3 with TRBJ2-1, with a tentative D call TRBD2 (5 bases). TRBV5-3 is annotated as an ORF whose role is uncertain. Trimming took off 2 bases at V and 4 bases at J, with 13 bases between the two ends. The CDR3 contains 15 residues. This chain's CDR3 is CARSFRLPGYNEQFF. DNA of the CDR3: TGTGCCAGAAGCTTTAGACTACCGGGATACAATGAGCAGTTCTTC.

The sample holds one count of this clone. This rearrangement joins TRBV19 to TRBJ2-7; TRBD2 matches at 13 bases. Germline CDR1 reads LNHDA; CDR2 reads SQIVND (reference sequence). V shed 6 bases, J shed 5 bases, and the junction held 10 bases outside the gene matches. The CDR3 is 16 residues long. This CDR3 is CASRGSTSGRAHEQYF. The DNA for the CDR3 is TGTGCCAGTAGGGGATCAACTAGCGGGAGGGCCCACGAGCAGTACTTC.

The V gene is TRBV5-1, the J gene TRBJ2-7, with TRBD2 identical over 10 bases. Looked up from germline, CDR1 is SGHRS and CDR2 is YFSETQ. The V gene end was trimmed by 0 bases and the J gene end by 0 bases; junction bases not matched to a gene: 9. The CDR3 totals 18 residues. Here the CDR3 DNA reads TGCGCCAGCAGCTTGGAGTTTCTGACTAGCGGGTCCTCCTACGAGCAGTACTTC. Its protein is CASSLEFLTSGSSYEQYF.

About this clone itself: The identical CDR3 is also encoded by other nucleotide sequences in the sample. This sequence joins TRBV4-1 and TRBJ1-2; D may be TRBD1 (6 bases). CDR3 size: 16 residues. V was cut by 2 bases and J by 0 bases, with 13 bases left in between. The germline CDR1 and CDR2 sequences are MGHRA and YSYEKL. CDR3 DNA sequence: TGCGCCAGCAGCCAACAAGGACAGATACCTAACTATGGCTACACCTTC. Protein: CASSQQGQIPNYGYTF.

To note about this clone: The sample has other DNA sequences that encode this CDR3 too. The CDR3 spells CASSRDRGSYGYTF. CDR3 nucleotide sequence: TGTGCCAGCAGTCGCGACAGGGGAAGCTATGGCTACACCTTC. V is TRBV6-6 and J is TRBJ1-2; TRBD1 matches 8 bases. The CDR3 length is 14 residues. Trimming removed 5 bases from V and 4 bases from J; junction bases left unmatched: 6. The germline V gene has CDR1 MNHNY and CDR2 SVGAGI (reference sequence).

This sequence joins TRBV5-1 and TRBJ1-1; D gene ambiguous. V was clipped by 4 bases and J by 8 bases, with 12 bases between them. The germline V gene encodes CDR1 SGHRS and CDR2 YFSETQ. The CDR3 consists of 12 residues. In DNA form, the CDR3 reads TGCGCCAGCAGCAACGGCGAGGCAGAAGCTTTCTTT. It translates to CASSNGEAEAFF. Combining the CDR3 with reference TRBV5-1 and TRBJ1-1 gives the whole variable domain KAGVTQTPRYLIKTRGQQVTLSCSPISGHRSVSWYQQTPGQGLQFLFEYFSETQRNKGNFPGRFSGRQFSNSRSEMNVSTLELGDSALYLCASSNGEAEAFFGQGTRLTVV.

This chain joins TRBV9 and TRBJ2-5, with a tentative D call TRBD2 (5 bases). Germline CDR1 is SGDLS and CDR2 is YYNGEE. The V and J ends lost 1 base and 5 bases respectively, with 15 bases between them. This CDR3 has 15 residues. The DNA of the CDR3 is TGTGCCAGCAGCGTAAGGACGGGGTTTGGGGAGACCCAGTACTTC. This codes for CASSVRTGFGETQYF.

Concerning this clone: One end of the junction fails to match germline, which may point to a read error. V is TRBV6-6 and J is TRBJ2-7; no reliable D call. The CDR3 runs to 11 residues. Per the germline V gene, CDR1 is MNHNY and CDR2 is SVGAGI (reference sequence). The CDR3 spells CASSTDGVCSF. As DNA, the CDR3 is TGTGCCAGCAGTACGGACGGAGTTTGTTCCTTC.

As concerns this clone: One end of the junction does not line up with germline, which may come from a read error. The chain uses TRBV2 and TRBJ2-3, with TRBD2 matching over 9 bases. Per the germline V gene, CDR1 is SNHLY and CDR2 is FYNNEI. This CDR3 has 12 amino acids. The CDR3 DNA is TGTGCCAGCAGTGAAAGTCTAGCGGGGCCCGATTTT. Translation: CASSESLAGPDF.

This clone has only a few counts. The genes are TRBV5-1 and TRBJ2-1, with D perhaps TRBD2 (5 bases). The CDR3 consists of 15 residues. Germline V gene data show CDR1 as SGHRS and CDR2 as YFSETQ. Trimming pared 1 base from V and 0 bases from J, leaving 8 bases between. This chain's CDR3 is CASSLNGISYNEQFF. CDR3 nucleotide sequence: TGCGCCAGCAGCTTGAACGGGATCTCCTACAATGAGCAGTTCTTC.

The chain uses TRBV2 and TRBJ2-7, with D possibly TRBD1 on 5 matching bases. Germline V gives CDR1 SNHLY, CDR2 FYNNEI. CDR3 size: 12 residues. Trimming removed 8 bases at V and 4 bases at J, with 12 bases between. As DNA, the CDR3 is TGTGCCAGCGACAGTGGCTATTACGAGCAGTACTTC. It is translated as CASDSGYYEQYF.

Concerning this clone: This same CDR3 is encoded by further DNA sequences in the sample. V usage is TRBV6-6 and J usage is TRBJ2-1, with 8 bases that match TRBD2. Germline V gene lookup returns CDR1 MNHNY and CDR2 SVGAGI (reference sequence). Germline trimming cut 4 bases from V and 0 bases from J; bases unmatched to any gene: 2. The CDR3 covers 15 residues. This CDR3 reads CASSFSGSSYNEQFF. The CDR3 DNA follows: TGTGCCAGCAGTTTCAGCGGGAGCTCCTACAATGAGCAGTTCTTC.

This chain links TRBV18 with TRBJ2-3; TRBD1 matches at 11 bases. V gave up 4 bases and J gave up 6 bases; unmatched junction bases: 6. Germline lookup yields CDR1 KGHSH and CDR2 LQKENI. The CDR3 consists of 15 residues. The CDR3 sequence: CASSRRTGGADTQYF. CDR3 DNA: TGTGCCAGCTCACGGCGGACAGGGGGCGCGGATACGCAGTATTTT.

This clone appeared once. V and J are TRBV7-7 and TRBJ2-5; D not resolved. The CDR3 is 13 amino acids. Germline CDR1 SSHAT, CDR2 FNYEAQ (reference sequence). V gave up 3 bases and J gave up 5 bases, with 10 bases separating them. The DNA for the CDR3 is TGTGCCAGCAGCTTTAACTCACAGGAGACCCAGTACTTC. Amino acid sequence: CASSFNSQETQYF.

V usage is TRBV19 and J usage is TRBJ1-2; a weak D match, TRBD1 (6 bases). There are 14 residues in the CDR3. V was cut by 9 bases and J by 3 bases, with 17 bases left in between. In germline, CDR1 is LNHDA, CDR2 SQIVND (reference sequence). The CDR3 DNA reads as TGTGCCAGCAATTCACGGGGGGCGGACTATGGCTACACCTTC. This translates into CASNSRGADYGYTF.

The chain links TRBV6-6 to TRBJ1-1; 7 nucleotides align to TRBD1. The V gene's germline CDR1 is MNHNY and CDR2 SVGAGI (reference sequence). CDR3 length: 14 residues. J was trimmed by 10 bases and V by 0 bases; bases with no gene match: 8. CDR3 in DNA: TGTGCCAGCAGTTACTCCCGACAGGGCAGTCGAGCTTTCTTT. Its translation is CASSYSRQGSRAFF.

V is TRBV20-1 and J is TRBJ2-7; D is undetermined. Looked up from germline, CDR1 is DFQATT and CDR2 is SNEGSKA (reference sequence). This CDR3 has 11 amino acids. The V end was cut by 3 bases, the J end by 7 bases, with 10 bases between. CDR3 DNA sequence: TGCAGTGCTAGGCCATGGTATGAGCAGTACTTC. Translating it yields CSARPWYEQYF.

The CDR3 loop is CASTARGMNTEAFF. Written as DNA, the CDR3 is TGTGCCAGCACCGCCAGGGGCATGAACACTGAAGCTTTCTTT. The V call is TRBV6-1, the J call TRBJ1-1, with D possibly TRBD1 on 6 matching bases. Germline V CDR1 and CDR2: MNHNS, SASEGT. The CDR3 length is 14 residues. Trimming removed 7 bases from V and 0 bases from J, with 12 bases in between.

The genes are TRBV5-1 and TRBJ2-3; the D is unclear. Trimming removed 1 base at V and 4 bases at J, with 7 bases between. The CDR3 has 13 amino acids. Germline-derived CDR1 and CDR2 are SGHRS and YFSETQ. The CDR3: CASSLNVADTQYF. CDR3 DNA sequence: TGCGCCAGCAGCTTGAATGTCGCAGATACGCAGTATTTT. Full variable domain (missing parts from reference TRBV5-1 and TRBJ2-3): KAGVTQTPRYLIKTRGQQVTLSCSPISGHRSVSWYQQTPGQGLQFLFEYFSETQRNKGNFPGRFSGRQFSNSRSEMNVSTLELGDSALYLCASSLNVADTQYFGPGTRLTVL.